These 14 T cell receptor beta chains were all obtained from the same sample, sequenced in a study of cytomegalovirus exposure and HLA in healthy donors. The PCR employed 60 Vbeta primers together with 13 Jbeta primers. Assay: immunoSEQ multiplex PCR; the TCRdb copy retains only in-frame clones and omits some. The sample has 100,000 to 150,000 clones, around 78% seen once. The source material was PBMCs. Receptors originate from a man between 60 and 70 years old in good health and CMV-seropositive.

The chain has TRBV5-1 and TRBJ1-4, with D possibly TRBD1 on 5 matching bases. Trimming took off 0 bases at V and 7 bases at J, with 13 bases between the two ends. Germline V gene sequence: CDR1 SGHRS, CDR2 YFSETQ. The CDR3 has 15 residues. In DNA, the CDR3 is TGCGCCAGCAGCTTGGGGCCCGAACAGGTTGAAAAACTGTTTTTT. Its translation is CASSLGPEQVEKLFF.

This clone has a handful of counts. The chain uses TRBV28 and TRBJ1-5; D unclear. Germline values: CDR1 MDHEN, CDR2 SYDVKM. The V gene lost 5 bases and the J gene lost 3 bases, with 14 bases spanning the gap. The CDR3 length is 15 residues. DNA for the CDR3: TGTGCCAGCAGTCTACCCCACAGTTTCAATCAGCCCCAGCATTTT. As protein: CASSLPHSFNQPQHF.

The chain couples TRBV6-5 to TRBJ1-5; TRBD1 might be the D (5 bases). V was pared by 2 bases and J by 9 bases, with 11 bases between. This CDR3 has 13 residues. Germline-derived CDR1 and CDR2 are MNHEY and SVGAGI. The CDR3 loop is CASSYRGEGPQHF. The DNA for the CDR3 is TGTGCCAGCAGTTACCGGGGGGAGGGGCCCCAGCATTTT.

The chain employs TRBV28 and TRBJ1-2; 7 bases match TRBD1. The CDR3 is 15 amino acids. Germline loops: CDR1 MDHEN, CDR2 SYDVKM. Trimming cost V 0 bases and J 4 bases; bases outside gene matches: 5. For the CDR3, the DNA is TGTGCCAGCAGTTTATGGGAGGGGGCAATCTATGGCTACACCTTC. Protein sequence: CASSLWEGAIYGYTF.

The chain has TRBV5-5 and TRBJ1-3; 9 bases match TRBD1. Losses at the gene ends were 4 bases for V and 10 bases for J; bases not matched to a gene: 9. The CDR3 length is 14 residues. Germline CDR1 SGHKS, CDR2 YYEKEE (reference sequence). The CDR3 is CASSVQGAADTIYF. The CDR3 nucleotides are TGTGCCAGCAGCGTACAGGGGGCGGCTGATACCATATATTTT. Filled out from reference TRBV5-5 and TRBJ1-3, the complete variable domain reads DAGVTQSPTHLIKTRGQQVTLRCSPISGHKSVSWYQQVLGQGPQFIFQYYEKEERGRGNFPDRFSARQFPNYSSELNVNALLLGDSALYLCASSVQGAADTIYFGEGSWLTVV.

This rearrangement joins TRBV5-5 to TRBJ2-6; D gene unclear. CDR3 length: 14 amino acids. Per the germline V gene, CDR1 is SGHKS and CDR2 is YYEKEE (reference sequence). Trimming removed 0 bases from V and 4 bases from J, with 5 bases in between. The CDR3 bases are TGTGCCAGCAGCTTGGTGGCCGGGGCCAACGTCCTGACTTTC. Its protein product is CASSLVAGANVLTF.

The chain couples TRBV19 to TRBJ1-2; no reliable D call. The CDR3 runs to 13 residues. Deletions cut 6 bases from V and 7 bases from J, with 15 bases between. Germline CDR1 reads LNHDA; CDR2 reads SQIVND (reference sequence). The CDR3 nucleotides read TGTGCCAGTAGGGATTTTGTCTCGGGTGGCTACACCTTC. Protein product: CASRDFVSGGYTF.

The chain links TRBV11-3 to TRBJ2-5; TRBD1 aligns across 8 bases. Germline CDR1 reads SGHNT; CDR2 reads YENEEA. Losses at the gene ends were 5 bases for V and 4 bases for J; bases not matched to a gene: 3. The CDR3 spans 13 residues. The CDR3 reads CASSRQGSETQYF. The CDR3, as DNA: TGTGCCAGCAGCCGACAGGGGTCAGAGACCCAGTACTTC.

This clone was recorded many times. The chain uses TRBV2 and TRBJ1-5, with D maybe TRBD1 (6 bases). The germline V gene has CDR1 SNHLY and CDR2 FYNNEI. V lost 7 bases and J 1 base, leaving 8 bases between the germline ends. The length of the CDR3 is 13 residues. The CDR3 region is CASKGDSNQPQHF. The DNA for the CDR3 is TGTGCCAGCAAGGGGGACAGCAATCAGCCCCAGCATTTT.

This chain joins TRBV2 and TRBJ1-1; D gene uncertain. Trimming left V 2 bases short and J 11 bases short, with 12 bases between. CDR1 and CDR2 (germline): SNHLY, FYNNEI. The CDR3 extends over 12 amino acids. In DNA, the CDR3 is TGTGCCAGCAGTGAATTTGCGCAGCGGGCTTTCTTT. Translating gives CASSEFAQRAFF. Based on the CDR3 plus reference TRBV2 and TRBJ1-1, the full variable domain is EPEVTQTPSHQVTQMGQEVILRCVPISNHLYFYWYRQILGQKVEFLVSFYNNEISEKSEIFDDQFSVERPDGSNFTLKIRSTKLEDSAMYFCASSEFAQRAFFGQGTRLTVV.

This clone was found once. The chain's CDR3 is CASSLSGTADPQYF. The CDR3 nucleotides read TGTGCCAGCAGTTTGTCCGGGACTGCTGATCCGCAGTACTTC. The rearrangement uses TRBV2 and TRBJ2-7, with a tentative D call TRBD2 (6 bases). V was pared by 5 bases and J by 9 bases, with 20 bases between. Germline-derived CDR1 and CDR2 are SNHLY and FYNNEI. CDR3 size: 14 residues.

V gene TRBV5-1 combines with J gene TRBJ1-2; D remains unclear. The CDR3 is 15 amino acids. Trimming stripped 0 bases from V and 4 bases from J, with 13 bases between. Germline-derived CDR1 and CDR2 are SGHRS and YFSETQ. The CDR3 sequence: CASSLAGTSRYGYTF. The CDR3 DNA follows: TGCGCCAGCAGCTTGGCGGGAACAAGTCGCTATGGCTACACCTTC.

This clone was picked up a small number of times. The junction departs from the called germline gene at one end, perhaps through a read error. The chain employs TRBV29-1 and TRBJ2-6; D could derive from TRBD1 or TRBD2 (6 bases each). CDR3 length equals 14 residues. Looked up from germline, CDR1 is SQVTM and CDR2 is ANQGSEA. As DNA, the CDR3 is TGCAGCGCTGAAGAGGGGGGTGGGGCCAACGTCCTGACTTTC. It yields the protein CSAEEGGGANVLTF. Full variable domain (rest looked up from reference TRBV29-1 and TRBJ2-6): SAVISQKPSRDICQRGTSLTIQCQVDSQVTMMFWYRQQPGQSLTLIATANQGSEATYESGFVIDKFPISRPNLTFSTLTVSNMSPEDSSIYLCSAEEGGGANVLTFGAGSRLTVL.

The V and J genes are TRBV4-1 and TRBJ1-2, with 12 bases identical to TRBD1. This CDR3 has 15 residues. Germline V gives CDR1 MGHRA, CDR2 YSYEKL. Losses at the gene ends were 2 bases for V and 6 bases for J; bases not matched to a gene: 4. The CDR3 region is CASSQPRDRGHGYTF. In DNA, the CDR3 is TGCGCCAGCAGCCAACCCCGGGACAGGGGGCATGGCTACACCTTC.